The entry that follows covers one T cell receptor (beta chain) sequence. Its antigen is undetermined. The V end lost 3 bases, the J end lost 8 bases, and 17 bases lay between the germline ends. Germline V gene sequence: CDR1 LNHDA, CDR2 SQIVND (reference sequence). CDR3 length equals 16 residues. This sample stems from a study of PD-1 blockade in mismatch repair-deficient tumors. Background on the study: Enrolled about 2013-2016, patients had progressing, pretreated mismatch repair-deficient cancers of 12 types. Study results and limitations: Rapid post-treatment expansion, then contraction, generally preceding radiologic response, marked tumor-resident clones.

Assay: immunoSEQ multiplex PCR; the TCRdb copy retains only in-frame clones and omits some. The sample carries around 39,000 clones, over 70% recorded once. Every patient had mismatch repair deficiency by PCR or immunohistochemistry. The rearrangement joins TRBV19 to TRBJ1-6; D is perhaps TRBD1 (5 bases). The receptor comes from an adult with mismatch repair-deficient cancer. This specimen was PBMCs, taken about 40 weeks after starting pembrolizumab. The DNA for the CDR3 is TGTGCCAGTAGTATTTGGCAAAGGGGCTCTCATTCACCCCTCCACTTT. Protein product: CASSIWQRGSHSPLHF. Looking up the rest from reference TRBV19 and TRBJ1-6 gives the full variable domain: DGGITQSPKYLFRKEGQNVTLSCEQNLNHDAMYWYRQDPGQGLRLIYYSQIVNDFQKGDIAEGYSVSREKKESFPLTVTSAQKNPTAFYLCASSIWQRGSHSPLHFGNGTRLTVT.